This T cell receptor beta chain derives from a study of Ad26.COV2.S vaccination and SARS-CoV-2 variants. Study context: Vaccine-arm donor from the placebo-controlled COV1001 Ad26.COV2.S trial. Participants got Ad26.COV2.S intramuscularly, once or twice 56 days apart.

The repertoire was sequenced with immunoSEQ multiplex PCR; TCRdb's copy has only in-frame clones and lacks some. Here the sample spans 350,000 to 500,000 clones, over 75% being singletons. This CDR3 spans 14 amino acids. V was clipped by 0 bases and J by 3 bases, with 9 bases between them. CDR1 and CDR2 (germline): SGDLS, YYNGEE. Treatment described: about 20 received Ad26.COV2.S at low or high dose, single or two shots; about 5 received placebo; per-sample allocation not given. Samples were taken on day 63 after the first vaccine or placebo injection. The individual, an adult aged 18-55 years, was a donor in Boston.

Source: peripheral blood, taken in a trial of Ad26.COV2.S vaccine versus placebo. This TCR was sampled from a person aged 18-65 years who received the Ad26.COV2.S COVID-19 vaccine or a placebo. This chain connects TRBV9 to TRBJ1-1; possibly TRBD1 for D (6 bases). CDR3: CASSVEQGYTEAFF. Here the CDR3 DNA reads TGTGCCAGCAGCGTAGAACAGGGTTACACTGAAGCTTTCTTT.